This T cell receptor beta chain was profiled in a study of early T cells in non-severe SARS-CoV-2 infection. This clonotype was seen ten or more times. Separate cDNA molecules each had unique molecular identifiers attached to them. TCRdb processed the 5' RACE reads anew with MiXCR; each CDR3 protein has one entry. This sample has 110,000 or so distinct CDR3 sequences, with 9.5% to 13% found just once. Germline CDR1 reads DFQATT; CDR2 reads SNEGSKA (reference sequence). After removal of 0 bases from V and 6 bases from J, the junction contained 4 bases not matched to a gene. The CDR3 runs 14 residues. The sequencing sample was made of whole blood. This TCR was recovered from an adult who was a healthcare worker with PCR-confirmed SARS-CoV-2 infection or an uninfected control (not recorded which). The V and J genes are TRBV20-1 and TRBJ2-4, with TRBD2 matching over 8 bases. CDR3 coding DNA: TGCAGTGCTAGAGACCGGGGGGGTTCAAACATTCAGTACTTC. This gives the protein CSARDRGGSNIQYF.